The 14 T cell receptor beta chains below were found in one sample sequenced in a study of early T cells in non-severe SARS-CoV-2 infection. TCRdb re-analysed the 5' RACE reads in MiXCR, keeping a single row per CDR3 protein. The data show 80,000 to 100,000 distinct CDR3 sequences, about 15% seen once. The sequencing input was whole blood. These receptors originate from an adult who was a healthcare worker with PCR-confirmed SARS-CoV-2 infection or an uninfected control (not recorded which).

CDR3 residues: CASSLVQGLTDTQYF. CDR3 DNA: TGTGCCAGCAGTTTAGTGCAGGGACTCACAGATACGCAGTATTTT. This chain uses TRBV12-3 or TRBV12-4 with TRBJ2-3; D may be TRBD2 (6 bases). The CDR3 extends over 15 amino acids. V shed 1 base and J shed 2 bases, with 10 bases lying between them.

The chain carries TRBV3-1 and TRBJ2-7; D unclear. Germline V gives CDR1 LGHDT, CDR2 YNNKEL (reference sequence). The germline V and J ends were trimmed by 0 bases and 6 bases, with 9 bases remaining between them. There are 13 residues in the CDR3. The CDR3 nucleotides are TGTGCCAGCAGCCAAGATGACCGGCGCGAGCAGTACTTC. Its translation: CASSQDDRREQYF.

The chain recombines TRBV19 with TRBJ1-5, with D maybe TRBD1 (6 bases). The germline V gene encodes CDR1 LNHDA and CDR2 SQIVND (reference sequence). V was trimmed by 5 bases and J by 1 base, leaving 12 bases between them. The CDR3 runs to 15 residues. The CDR3 protein is CASSLQGSSNQPQHF. DNA of the CDR3: TGTGCCAGTAGTTTACAGGGTTCGAGCAATCAGCCCCAGCATTTT.

V is TRBV12-3 or TRBV12-4 and J is TRBJ1-1; the D is unclear. Trimming shortened V by 2 bases and J by 1 base, and 8 bases separated the two germline ends. This CDR3 is built from 14 residues. CDR3 region: CASSLFGENTEAFF. The CDR3, as DNA: TGTGCCAGCAGTTTATTCGGGGAGAACACTGAAGCTTTCTTT.

The sample holds many counts of this clonotype. The V call is TRBV19, the J call TRBJ1-1; unclear D gene. The CDR3 has 16 residues. The V gene's germline CDR1 is LNHDA and CDR2 SQIVND (reference sequence). Between the trimmed V and J ends, which lost 5 bases and 6 bases, there was a span of 22 bases. The CDR3 sequence: CASSPRSGNLYAEAFF. DNA for the CDR3: TGTGCCAGTAGTCCCCGATCAGGAAACTTGTACGCTGAAGCTTTCTTT.

Many counts were recorded for this clonotype. The chain has TRBV11-1 and TRBJ1-5; 8 nucleotides agree with TRBD1. Germline trimming cut 5 bases from V and 9 bases from J; bases unmatched to any gene: 9. Germline CDR1 SGHAT, CDR2 FQDESV (reference sequence). The CDR3 loop spans 14 amino acids. In DNA, the CDR3 is TGTGCCAGCAGCATAGGGACAGGCCTAGGGCCCCAGCATTTT. Translated: CASSIGTGLGPQHF.

There are a few counts of this clonotype. The chain recombines TRBV3-1 with TRBJ1-6, with D tentatively TRBD1 (6 bases). V dropped 0 bases and J dropped 7 bases, with 16 bases sitting between them. Germline CDR1 LGHDT, CDR2 YNNKEL (reference sequence). This CDR3 contains 17 residues. The CDR3 region is CASSQDVRGAGNSPLHF. Here the CDR3 DNA reads TGTGCCAGCAGCCAAGACGTGCGGGGGGCTGGGAATTCACCCCTCCACTTT.

This clonotype was observed a handful of times. The CDR3 DNA reads as TGCGCCAGCAGCCAAGACGTTGGACGGCGCACAGATACGCAGTATTTT. It translates to CASSQDVGRRTDTQYF. The chain combines TRBV4-3 with TRBJ2-3; no clear D. Germline loops: CDR1 LGHNA, CDR2 YSLEER. Between the trimmed V and J ends, which lost 0 bases and 1 base, there was a span of 11 bases. The CDR3 loop spans 16 amino acids.

This clonotype showed up many times. This rearrangement joins TRBV6-6 to TRBJ2-7; D remains unclear. CDR1 is MNHNY and CDR2 is SVGAGI in the germline V gene (reference sequence). V dropped 2 bases and J dropped 7 bases, with 18 bases sitting between them. The CDR3 loop spans 15 amino acids. The CDR3 coding sequence is TGTGCCAGCAGTTACGGTGACCGATCCCCCTTTGAGCAGTACTTC. It encodes CASSYGDRSPFEQYF.

V is TRBV7-2 and J is TRBJ2-7; weak D call: TRBD2 (6 bases). The germline CDR1 and CDR2 sequences are SGHTA and FQGNSA. This CDR3 has 13 residues. The V end was cut by 5 bases, the J end by 3 bases, with 11 bases between. The CDR3 spells CASSLRDFYEQYF. The DNA of the CDR3 is TGTGCCAGCAGCCTTCGGGACTTCTACGAGCAGTACTTC. Drawing the rest from reference TRBV7-2 and TRBJ2-7, the complete variable domain is GAGVSQSPSNKVTEKGKDVELRCDPISGHTALYWYRQSLGQGLEFLIYFQGNSAPDKSGLPSDRFSAERTGGSVSTLTIQRTQQEDSAVYLCASSLRDFYEQYFGPGTRLTVT.

The table lists this clonotype with a few counts. This chain connects TRBV28 to TRBJ1-1, with D unclear. Germline V gene sequence: CDR1 MDHEN, CDR2 SYDVKM. The length of the CDR3 is 10 residues. The germline V and J ends were trimmed by 6 bases and 1 base, with 0 bases remaining between them. CDR3 DNA sequence: TGTGCCAGCAGGAACACTGAAGCTTTCTTT. Translating it yields CASRNTEAFF.

Only a few counts were recorded for this clonotype. The chain combines TRBV7-7 with TRBJ1-2, with TRBD1 as a possible D gene (6 bases). CDR1 is SSHAT and CDR2 is FNYEAQ in the germline V gene (reference sequence). This CDR3 is built from 13 residues. CDR3 amino acids: CAVEGRGGSGYTF. CDR3 nucleotides: TGTGCAGTAGAGGGCAGGGGCGGCTCTGGCTACACCTTC. The whole variable domain, remainder taken from reference TRBV7-7 and TRBJ1-2, is GAGVSQSPRYKVTKRGQDVTLRCDPISSHATLYWYQQALGQGPEFLTYFNYEAQPDKSGLPSDRFSAERPEGSISTLTIQRTEQRDSAMYRCAVEGRGGSGYTFGSGTRLTVV.

This clonotype was seen ten or more times. CDR3 protein: CASSLEDTGPEFF. The CDR3 DNA is TGTGCCAGCAGTTTAGAGGATACAGGCCCGGAGTTCTTC. This chain uses TRBV12-3 or TRBV12-4 with TRBJ2-1, with D tentatively TRBD1 (5 bases). The CDR3 loop spans 13 amino acids. V lost 1 base and J lost 14, with 15 bases in between.

This clonotype came up many times. The DNA of the CDR3 is TGTGCCAGCAGTTCGCCCCTCCGTGCGGCGAACACTGAAGCTTTCTTT. This encodes CASSSPLRAANTEAFF. The chain links TRBV27 to TRBJ1-1; D uncertain. This CDR3 contains 16 residues. Trimming pared 4 bases from V and 1 base from J, leaving 16 bases between. Germline CDR1 reads MNHEY; CDR2 reads SMNVEV (reference sequence).